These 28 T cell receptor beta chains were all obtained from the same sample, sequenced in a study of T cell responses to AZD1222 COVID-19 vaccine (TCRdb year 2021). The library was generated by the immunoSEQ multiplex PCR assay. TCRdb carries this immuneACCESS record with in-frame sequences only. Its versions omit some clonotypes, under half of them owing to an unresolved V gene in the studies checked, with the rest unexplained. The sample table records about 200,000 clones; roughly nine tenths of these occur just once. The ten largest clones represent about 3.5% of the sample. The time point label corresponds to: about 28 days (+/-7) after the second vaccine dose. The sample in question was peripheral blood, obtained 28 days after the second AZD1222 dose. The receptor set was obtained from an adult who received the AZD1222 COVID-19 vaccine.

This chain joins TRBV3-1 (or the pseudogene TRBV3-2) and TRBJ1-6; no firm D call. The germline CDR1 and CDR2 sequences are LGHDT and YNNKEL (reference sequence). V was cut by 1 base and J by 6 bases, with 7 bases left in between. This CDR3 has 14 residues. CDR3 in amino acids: CASSQGAANSPLHF. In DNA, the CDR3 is TGTGCCAGCAGCCAAGGGGCAGCTAATTCACCCCTCCACTTT.

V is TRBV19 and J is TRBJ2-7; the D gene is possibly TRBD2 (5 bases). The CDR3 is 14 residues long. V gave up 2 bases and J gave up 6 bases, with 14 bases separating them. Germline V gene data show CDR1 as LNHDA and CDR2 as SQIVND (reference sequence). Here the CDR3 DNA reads TGTGCCAGTAGTATAAGGTTGGCGGGTCTCGAGCAGTACTTC. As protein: CASSIRLAGLEQYF.

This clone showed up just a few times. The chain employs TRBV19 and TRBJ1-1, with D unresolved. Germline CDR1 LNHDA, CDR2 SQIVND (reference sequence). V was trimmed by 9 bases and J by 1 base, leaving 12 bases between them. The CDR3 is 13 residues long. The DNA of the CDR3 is TGTGCCAGCCGGTTGGAGAGGAACACTGAAGCTTTCTTT. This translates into CASRLERNTEAFF.

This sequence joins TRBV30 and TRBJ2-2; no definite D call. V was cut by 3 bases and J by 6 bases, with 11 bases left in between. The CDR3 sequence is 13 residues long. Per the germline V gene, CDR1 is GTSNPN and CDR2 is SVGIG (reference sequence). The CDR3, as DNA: TGTGCCTGGAGAGTGGGTGGGCCCGGGGAGCTGTTTTTT. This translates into CAWRVGGPGELFF.

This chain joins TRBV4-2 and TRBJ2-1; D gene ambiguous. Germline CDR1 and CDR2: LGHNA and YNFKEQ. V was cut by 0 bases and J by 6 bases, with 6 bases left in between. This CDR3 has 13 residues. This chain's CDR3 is CASSQDPINEQFF. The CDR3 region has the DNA TGTGCCAGCAGCCAAGATCCCATCAATGAGCAGTTCTTC.

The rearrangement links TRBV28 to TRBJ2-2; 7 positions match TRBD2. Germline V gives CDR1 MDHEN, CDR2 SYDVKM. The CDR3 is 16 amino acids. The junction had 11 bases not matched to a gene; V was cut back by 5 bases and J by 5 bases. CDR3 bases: TGTGCCAGCAGTGTACCTGGCGGGAGTGGAACCGGGGAGCTGTTTTTT. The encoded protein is CASSVPGGSGTGELFF.

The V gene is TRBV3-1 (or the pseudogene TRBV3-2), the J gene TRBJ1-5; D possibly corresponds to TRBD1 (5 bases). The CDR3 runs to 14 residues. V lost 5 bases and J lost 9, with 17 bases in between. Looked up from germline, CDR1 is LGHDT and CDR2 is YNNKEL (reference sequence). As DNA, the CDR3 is TGTGCCAGCAGCAATAAGGCTAGGGGCGGGCCCCAGCATTTT. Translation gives CASSNKARGGPQHF.

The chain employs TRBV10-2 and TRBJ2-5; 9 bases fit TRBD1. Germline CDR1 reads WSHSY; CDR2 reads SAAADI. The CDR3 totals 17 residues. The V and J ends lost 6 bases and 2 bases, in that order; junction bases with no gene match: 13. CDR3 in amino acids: CASRETKGTGLQETQYF. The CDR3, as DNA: TGCGCCAGCAGGGAAACCAAGGGGACAGGGTTACAAGAGACCCAGTACTTC.

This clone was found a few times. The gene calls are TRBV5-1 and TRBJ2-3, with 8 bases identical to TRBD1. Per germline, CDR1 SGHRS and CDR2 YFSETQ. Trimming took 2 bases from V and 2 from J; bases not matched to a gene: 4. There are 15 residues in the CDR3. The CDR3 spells CASSFRTGTTDTQYF. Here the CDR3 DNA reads TGCGCCAGCAGCTTTCGGACAGGGACCACAGATACGCAGTATTTT.

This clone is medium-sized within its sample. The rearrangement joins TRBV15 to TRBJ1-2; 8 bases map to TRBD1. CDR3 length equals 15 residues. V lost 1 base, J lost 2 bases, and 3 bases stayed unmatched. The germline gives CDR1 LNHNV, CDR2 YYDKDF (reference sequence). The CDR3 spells CATSRGQGANYGYTF. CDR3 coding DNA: TGTGCCACCAGCAGAGGGCAGGGGGCCAACTATGGCTACACCTTC.

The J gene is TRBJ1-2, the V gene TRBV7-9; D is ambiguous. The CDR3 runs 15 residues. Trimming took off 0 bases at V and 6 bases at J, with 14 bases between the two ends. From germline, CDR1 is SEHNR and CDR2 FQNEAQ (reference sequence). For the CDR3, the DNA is TGTGCCAGCAGCTTAGCTTCCCGGCCAGGAAATGGCTACACCTTC. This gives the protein CASSLASRPGNGYTF.

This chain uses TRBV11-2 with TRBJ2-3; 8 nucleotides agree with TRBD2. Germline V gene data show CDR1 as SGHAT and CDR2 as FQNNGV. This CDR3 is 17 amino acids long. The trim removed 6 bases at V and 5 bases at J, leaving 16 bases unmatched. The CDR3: CASSYPGGPEVGDTQYF. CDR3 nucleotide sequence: TGTGCCAGCAGTTACCCGGGAGGGCCCGAGGTAGGAGATACGCAGTATTTT.

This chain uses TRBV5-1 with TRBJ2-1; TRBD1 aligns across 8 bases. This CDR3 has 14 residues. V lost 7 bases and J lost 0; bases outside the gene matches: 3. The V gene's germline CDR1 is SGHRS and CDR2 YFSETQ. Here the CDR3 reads CASGQGYSYNEQFF. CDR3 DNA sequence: TGCGCCAGCGGACAGGGTTACTCCTACAATGAGCAGTTCTTC.

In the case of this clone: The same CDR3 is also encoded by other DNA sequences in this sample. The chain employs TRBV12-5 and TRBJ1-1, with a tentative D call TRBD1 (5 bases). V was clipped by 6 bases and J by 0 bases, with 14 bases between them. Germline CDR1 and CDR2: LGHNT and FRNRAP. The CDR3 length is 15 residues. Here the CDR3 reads CASGPPRGMNTEAFF. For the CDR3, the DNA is TGTGCTAGTGGCCCCCCTCGGGGGATGAACACTGAAGCTTTCTTT.

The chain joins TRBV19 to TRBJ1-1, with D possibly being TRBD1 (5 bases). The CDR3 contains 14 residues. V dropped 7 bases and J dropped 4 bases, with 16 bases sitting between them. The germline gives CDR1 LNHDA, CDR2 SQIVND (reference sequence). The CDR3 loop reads CASTGDPRATEAFF. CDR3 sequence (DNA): TGTGCCAGTACCGGGGACCCCCGGGCCACTGAAGCTTTCTTT.

CDR3 bases: TGTGCCAGCAGTTTGAATAACGGCGGAGTTCGGCTGTTTTTT. It encodes CASSLNNGGVRLFF. The J gene is TRBJ1-4, the V gene TRBV27; no reliable D call. CDR1 and CDR2 from the germline V gene are MNHEY and SMNVEV (reference sequence). Trimming removed 3 bases from V and 14 bases from J, with 19 bases in between. This CDR3 spans 14 amino acids.

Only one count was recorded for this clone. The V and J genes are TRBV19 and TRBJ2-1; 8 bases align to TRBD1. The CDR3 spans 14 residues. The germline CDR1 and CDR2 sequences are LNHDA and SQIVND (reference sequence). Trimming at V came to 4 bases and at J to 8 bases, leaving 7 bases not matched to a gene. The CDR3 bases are TGTGCCAGTAGTACCCAGGGGGCTATTTATGAGCAGTTCTTC. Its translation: CASSTQGAIYEQFF.

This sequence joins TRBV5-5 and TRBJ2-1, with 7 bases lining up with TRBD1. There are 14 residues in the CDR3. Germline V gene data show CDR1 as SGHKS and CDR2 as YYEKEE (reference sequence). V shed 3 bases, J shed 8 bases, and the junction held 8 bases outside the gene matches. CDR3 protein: CASSSDAQGYEQFF. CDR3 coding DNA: TGTGCCAGCAGCTCAGATGCACAGGGGTATGAGCAGTTCTTC.

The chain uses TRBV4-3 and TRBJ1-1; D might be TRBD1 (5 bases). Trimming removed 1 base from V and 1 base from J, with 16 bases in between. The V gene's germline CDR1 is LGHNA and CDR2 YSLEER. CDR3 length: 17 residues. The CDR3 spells CASSQAKNGHPNTEAFF. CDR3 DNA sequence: TGCGCCAGCAGCCAAGCGAAGAACGGACACCCGAACACTGAAGCTTTCTTT.

This CDR3 reads CASSPNGGAYEQYF. The CDR3 DNA sequence: TGTGCCAGCTCGCCCAACGGCGGAGCCTACGAGCAGTACTTC. The chain carries TRBV18 and TRBJ2-7; D call uncertain. V lost 6 bases to trimming and J lost 2 bases, with 14 bases between them. From germline, CDR1 is KGHSH and CDR2 LQKENI. This CDR3 spans 14 amino acids.

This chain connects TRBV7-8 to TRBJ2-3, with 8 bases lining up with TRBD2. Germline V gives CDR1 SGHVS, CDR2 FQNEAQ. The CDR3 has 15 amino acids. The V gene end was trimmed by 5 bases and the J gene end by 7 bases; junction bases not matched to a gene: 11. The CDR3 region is CASSPSGGAEHTQYF. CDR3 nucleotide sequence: TGTGCCAGCAGCCCCTCCGGGGGGGCAGAGCATACGCAGTATTTT.

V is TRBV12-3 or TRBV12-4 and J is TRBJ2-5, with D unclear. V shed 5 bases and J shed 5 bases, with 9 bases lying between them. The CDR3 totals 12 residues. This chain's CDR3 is CASSLRDETQYF. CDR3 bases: TGTGCCAGCAGTCTGCGAGACGAGACCCAGTACTTC.

As DNA, the CDR3 is TGCGCCAGCCTCGGGGGCTACACTGAAGCTTTCTTT. Translation gives CASLGGYTEAFF. The chain employs TRBV23-1 and TRBJ1-1; D is perhaps TRBD1 (6 bases). TRBV23-1 is identified as an open reading frame with a role that is uncertain. V gave up 8 bases and J gave up 3 bases, with 10 bases separating them. CDR3 size: 12 residues.

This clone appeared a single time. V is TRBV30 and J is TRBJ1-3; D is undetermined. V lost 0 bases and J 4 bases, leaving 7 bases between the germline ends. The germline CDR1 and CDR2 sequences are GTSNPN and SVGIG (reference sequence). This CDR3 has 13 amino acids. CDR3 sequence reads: CAWSVGGGNTIYF. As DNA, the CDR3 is TGTGCCTGGAGTGTAGGAGGAGGAAACACCATATATTTT.

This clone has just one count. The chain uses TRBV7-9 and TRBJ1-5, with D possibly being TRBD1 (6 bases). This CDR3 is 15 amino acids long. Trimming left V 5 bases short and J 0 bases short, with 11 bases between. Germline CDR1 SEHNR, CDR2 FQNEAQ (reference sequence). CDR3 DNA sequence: TGTGCCAGCAGCGATGGGACAAATAGCAATCAGCCCCAGCATTTT. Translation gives CASSDGTNSNQPQHF. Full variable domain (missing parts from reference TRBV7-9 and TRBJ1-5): DTGVSQNPRHKITKRGQNVTFRCDPISEHNRLYWYRQTLGQGPEFLTYFQNEAQLEKSRLLSDRFSAERPKGSFSTLEIQRTEQGDSAMYLCASSDGTNSNQPQHFGDGTRLSIL.

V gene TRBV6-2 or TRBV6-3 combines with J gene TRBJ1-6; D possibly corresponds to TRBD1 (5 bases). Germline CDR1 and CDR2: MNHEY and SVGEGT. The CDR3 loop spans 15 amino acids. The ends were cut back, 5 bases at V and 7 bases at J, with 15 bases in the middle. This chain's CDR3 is CASSPPAGLNSPLHF. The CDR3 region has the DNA TGTGCCAGCAGTCCCCCAGCAGGGTTGAATTCACCCCTCCACTTT.

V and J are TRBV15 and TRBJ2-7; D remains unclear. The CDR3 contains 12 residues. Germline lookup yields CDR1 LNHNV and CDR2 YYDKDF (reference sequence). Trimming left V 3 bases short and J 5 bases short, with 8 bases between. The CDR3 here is CATSSSFNEQYF. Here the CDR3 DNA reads TGTGCCACCAGCAGTTCCTTCAACGAGCAGTACTTC.

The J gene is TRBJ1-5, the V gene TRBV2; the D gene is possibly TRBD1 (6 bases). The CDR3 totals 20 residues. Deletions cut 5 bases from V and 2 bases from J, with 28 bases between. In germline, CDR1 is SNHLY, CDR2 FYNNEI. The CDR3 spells CASSFNVRGGATLGNQPQHF. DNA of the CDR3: TGTGCCAGCAGTTTCAACGTCCGCGGGGGCGCGACTTTGGGCAATCAGCCCCAGCATTTT.